This T cell receptor beta chain appears in the sequencing data of a study of CD8 T cells in Susac syndrome (dated by TCRdb to the late 2010s). Notes on the research overall: The study used repertoire sequencing to test whether antigen drove CD8+ T cell activation and differentiation in Susac syndrome. Clonality of the CD8+ T cell repertoire was compared between about a dozen healthy donors, about 14 Susac syndrome patients and 15 multiple sclerosis patients. The investigation overall reported the following: The number of individuals in the TCR sequencing and HLA analysis was recognized as being relatively small.

The germline V gene (reference sequence) provides CDR1 SGHKS and CDR2 YYEKEE. The junction carries 25 bases between V and J, which are trimmed by 4 bases and 8 bases respectively. Reading from cysteine to phenylalanine, the CDR3 counts 17 amino acids. Left in the record is the CDR3 DNA by itself, 51 bases read in frame from the first base. For this clonotype: The clone's antigen remains unknown. The record has no base qualities; no much larger clone is one base away.

Peripheral blood CD8+ and CD4+ T cells from healthy donors, Susac syndrome patients and multiple sclerosis patients were profiled using high-throughput TCR beta sequencing. Treatment-naive patients with stable or active relapsing-remitting disease fulfilling revised McDonald criteria were used as multiple sclerosis controls. Bulk CD8+ and CD4+ T cells were purified magnetically by negative isolation, whereas CD8+ TEMRA cells were enriched by FACS. Blood was collected in EDTA tubes and processed within 24 hours, with PBMCs isolated through density gradient centrifugation. PBMCs intended for TCR sequencing were frozen in liquid nitrogen and were later thawed in a 37 degrees C water bath. A purity of at least 90% was achieved for sorted or isolated CD4+, CD8+ and CD8+ TEMRA cells. RNA was extracted using the RNeasy kit, and roughly 0.45 to 1 microgram was reverse transcribed with random hexamers. The immunoSEQ multiplex PCR assay, covering 54 Vbeta and 13 Jbeta segments, was used to amplify TCR beta CDR3 regions. PCR amplification bias was corrected by using a synthetic template baseline for primer optimization and computational correction. The original methods were these. Reads were annotated to V, D and J genes according to IMGT and were analyzed with immunoSEQ Analyzer, with only productive sequences retained. Clonality was calculated as one minus the Shannon entropy normalized by log2 of the number of productive unique sequences. Public and private clones were assessed among the 100 most prevalent clones of each patient and control. Clones were defined as Susac-specific if absent from the healthy and MS cohorts, from 1052 published viral clones and from other ImmuneACCESS disease sequences. The public reads were reprocessed in TCRdb via fastp at Q25 and MiXCR, keeping in-frame beta chains. Rows with one shared CDR3 protein collapse into an entry with the most common genes and DNA. Here the V and J calls rest on TCRdb's processing, not on the authors' analysis. The sample yields about 430,000 distinct CDR3 sequences; 85% were counted once. The top ten clonotypes cover roughly 0.11% of the sample.

The sequence joins TRBV5-5 to TRBJ2-1; the D segment may tentatively be TRBD1 or TRBD2, each giving 6 matched bases. This receptor was obtained from a human donor with multiple sclerosis. The material sequenced was CD8+ T cells from PBMCs. In nucleotide form, the sequence is TGTGCCAGCAGCGTGCAGGGGATTGGGGAAGGGACTGATGAGCAGTTCTTC. This gives the protein CASSVQGIGEGTDEQFF.